A single sample is the source of the 16 T cell receptor beta chains below, sequenced in a study of long-term antiretroviral therapy in people with HIV. Runs used v3.0 of the immunoSEQ assay and were done at survey level. TCRdb's copy holds only in-frame clones and misses some; the assay was immunoSEQ multiplex PCR. Counted here are about 26,000 clones, approximately 86% occurring once; the ten biggest clones make up around 5%. The specimen was unsorted PBMCs, collected 2.6 to 2.8 years after starting antiretroviral therapy. The receptors were gathered from a man aged 35 to 55 with HIV.

This clone appeared once. This chain's CDR3 is CASKLPSTDTQYF. CDR3 sequence (DNA): TGTGCCAGCAAGCTTCCTAGCACAGATACGCAGTATTTT. This rearrangement joins TRBV28 to TRBJ2-3; no firm D call. The V end lost 7 bases, the J end lost 0 bases, and 8 bases lay between the germline ends. Germline V lookup: CDR1 MDHEN, CDR2 SYDVKM. The CDR3 is 13 residues long.

This chain connects TRBV5-1 to TRBJ2-7; 8 positions agree with TRBD1. This CDR3 region has 15 residues. The germline V gene has CDR1 SGHRS and CDR2 YFSETQ. Trimming removed 1 base from V and 3 bases from J; junction bases left unmatched: 6. CDR3 sequence: CASSLPVTGGYEQYF. DNA of the CDR3: TGCGCCAGCAGCTTGCCCGTTACAGGGGGCTACGAGCAGTACTTC.

In this sample, this clone turned up a few times. The chain combines TRBV7-2 with TRBJ2-7; D uncertain. Trimming shortened V by 4 bases and J by 7 bases, and 11 bases separated the two germline ends. CDR3 length: 12 amino acids. CDR1 SGHTA and CDR2 FQGNSA come from the germline V gene. Here the CDR3 DNA reads TGTGCCAGCAGCTCCTCGGCCCGGGAGCAGTACTTC. This codes for CASSSSAREQYF.

The rearrangement uses TRBV18 and TRBJ1-2, with a possible D match to TRBD1 (5 bases). The CDR3 is made up of 15 amino acids. In germline, CDR1 is KGHSH, CDR2 LQKENI. With 6 bases removed from V and 1 base from J, the gap between germline ends came to 15 bases. The CDR3 region is CASSSGRGDNYGYTF. Here the CDR3 DNA reads TGTGCCAGCTCTTCGGGACGGGGAGATAACTATGGCTACACCTTC.

In its sample, this clone was seen once. The chain employs TRBV11-2 and TRBJ2-3; a possible D gene is TRBD1 (6 bases). There are 12 residues in the CDR3. Per germline, CDR1 SGHAT and CDR2 FQNNGV. Deletions cut 4 bases from V and 6 bases from J, with 8 bases between. The CDR3 loop reads CASSWGLDTQYF. The CDR3 DNA reads TGTGCCAGCAGCTGGGGGCTGGATACGCAGTATTTT. Full variable domain (missing parts from reference TRBV11-2 and TRBJ2-3): EAGVAQSPRYKIIEKRQSVAFWCNPISGHATLYWYQQILGQGPKLLIQFQNNGVVDDSQLPKDRFSAERLKGVDSTLKIQPAKLEDSAVYLCASSWGLDTQYFGPGTRLTVL.

This clone came up a few times. The chain links TRBV28 to TRBJ1-5, with 7 bases aligning to TRBD1. Germline CDR1 and CDR2: MDHEN and SYDVKM. Trimming took 7 bases from V and 5 from J; bases not matched to a gene: 5. The CDR3 sequence is 13 residues long. The CDR3 region is CASKGQVHQPQHF. DNA for the CDR3: TGTGCCAGCAAAGGACAGGTCCATCAGCCCCAGCATTTT.

This chain joins TRBV27 and TRBJ1-1; D gene unclear. The germline gives CDR1 MNHEY, CDR2 SMNVEV (reference sequence). The germline V and J ends were trimmed by 2 bases and 2 bases, with 9 bases remaining between them. The CDR3 length is 14 residues. The CDR3 region is CASSLQAANTEAFF. The DNA for the CDR3 is TGTGCCAGCAGTTTACAGGCCGCTAACACTGAAGCTTTCTTT.

As DNA, the CDR3 is TGTGCCTGGACCCCGGGACAGGGGGCGTACGAGCAGTACTTC. It codes for CAWTPGQGAYEQYF. This chain connects TRBV30 to TRBJ2-7, with 12 positions matching TRBD1. V shed 4 bases, J shed 4 bases, and the junction held 5 bases outside the gene matches. Looked up from germline, CDR1 is GTSNPN and CDR2 is SVGIG (reference sequence). This CDR3 has 14 amino acids.

The rearrangement joins TRBV4-1 to TRBJ2-5, with a weak D call TRBD2 (6 bases). Germline CDR1 is MGHRA and CDR2 is YSYEKL. Trimming pared 5 bases from V and 1 base from J, leaving 20 bases between. The CDR3 runs 17 residues. The CDR3 protein is CASSAPDGGPFQETQYF. The CDR3 region has the DNA TGCGCCAGCAGCGCCCCAGACGGGGGTCCCTTCCAAGAGACCCAGTACTTC.

The chain links TRBV19 to TRBJ2-7; D ambiguous. The V gene's germline CDR1 is LNHDA and CDR2 SQIVND (reference sequence). Between the trimmed V and J ends, which lost 3 bases and 6 bases, there was a span of 9 bases. This CDR3 contains 12 residues. For the CDR3, the DNA is TGTGCCAGTAGTATTAGAGTGGGCGAGCAGTACTTC. It is translated as CASSIRVGEQYF. The complete variable domain, with remaining parts taken from reference TRBV19 and TRBJ2-7, reads DGGITQSPKYLFRKEGQNVTLSCEQNLNHDAMYWYRQDPGQGLRLIYYSQIVNDFQKGDIAEGYSVSREKKESFPLTVTSAQKNPTAFYLCASSIRVGEQYFGPGTRLTVT.

The rearrangement links TRBV28 to TRBJ2-1; 15 bases fit TRBD2. V trimming: 6 bases; J trimming: 12 bases; junction bases outside the gene matches: 6. Germline values: CDR1 MDHEN, CDR2 SYDVKM. This CDR3 is 14 amino acids long. CDR3 DNA: TGTGCCAGCAGCCGGACTAGCGGGAGGGCCTCGCAGTTCTTC. Its protein product is CASSRTSGRASQFF.

The chain links TRBV7-2 to TRBJ2-1; D is ambiguous. Deletions cut 7 bases from V and 5 bases from J, with 15 bases between. Germline V gives CDR1 SGHTA, CDR2 FQGNSA. The CDR3 totals 14 residues. The CDR3 sequence is CASNPLSVNNEQFF. The CDR3 DNA follows: TGTGCCAGCAACCCTCTTTCCGTCAACAATGAGCAGTTCTTC. The whole variable domain, remainder taken from reference TRBV7-2 and TRBJ2-1, is GAGVSQSPSNKVTEKGKDVELRCDPISGHTALYWYRQSLGQGLEFLIYFQGNSAPDKSGLPSDRFSAERTGGSVSTLTIQRTQQEDSAVYLCASNPLSVNNEQFFGPGTRLTVL.

The chain carries TRBV9 and TRBJ2-7; 8 bases agree with TRBD2. V shed 0 bases, J shed 6 bases, and the junction held 5 bases outside the gene matches. CDR1 SGDLS and CDR2 YYNGEE come from the germline V gene. The CDR3 contains 14 residues. This chain's CDR3 is CASSVGGGTVEQYF. CDR3 coding DNA: TGTGCCAGCAGCGTAGGCGGGGGGACCGTCGAGCAGTACTTC. Drawing the rest from reference TRBV9 and TRBJ2-7, the complete variable domain is DSGVTQTPKHLITATGQRVTLRCSPRSGDLSVYWYQQSLDQGLQFLIQYYNGEERAKGNILERFSAQQFPDLHSELNLSSLELGDSALYFCASSVGGGTVEQYFGPGTRLTVT.

Concerning this clone itself: This sample includes further DNA sequences coding for the same CDR3. The chain uses TRBV7-9 and TRBJ1-1; D unclear. CDR3 length: 11 amino acids. V shed 1 base and J shed 5 bases, with 2 bases lying between them. Germline loops: CDR1 SEHNR, CDR2 FQNEAQ (reference sequence). The CDR3 DNA follows: TGTGCCAGCAGCTTAGGGACTGAAGCTTTCTTT. The encoded protein is CASSLGTEAFF.

V gene TRBV19 combines with J gene TRBJ2-6; D not certain. This CDR3 region has 14 residues. Trimming removed 3 bases at V and 15 bases at J, with 18 bases between. Germline V lookup: CDR1 LNHDA, CDR2 SQIVND (reference sequence). DNA of the CDR3: TGTGCCAGTAGTATCGGTGGCAGAGAAATTGACCTGACTTTC. Its translation: CASSIGGREIDLTF.

The chain is built from TRBV4-3 and TRBJ2-7; no clear D gene. With 0 bases removed from V and 5 bases from J, the gap between germline ends came to 8 bases. The CDR3 covers 13 residues. CDR1 is LGHNA and CDR2 is YSLEER in the germline V gene. CDR3 sequence reads: CASSQDDTDEQYF. The CDR3 nucleotides read TGCGCCAGCAGCCAAGACGACACTGACGAGCAGTACTTC.